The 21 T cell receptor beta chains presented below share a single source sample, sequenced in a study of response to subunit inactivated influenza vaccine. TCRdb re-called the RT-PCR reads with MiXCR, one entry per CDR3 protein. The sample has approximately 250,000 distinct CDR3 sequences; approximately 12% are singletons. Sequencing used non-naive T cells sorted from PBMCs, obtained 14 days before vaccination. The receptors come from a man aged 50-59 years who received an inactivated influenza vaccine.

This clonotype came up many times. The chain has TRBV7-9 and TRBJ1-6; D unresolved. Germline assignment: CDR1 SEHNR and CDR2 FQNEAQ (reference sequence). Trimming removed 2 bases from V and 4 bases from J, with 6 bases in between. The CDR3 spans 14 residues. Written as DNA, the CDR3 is TGTGCCAGCAGCTTATGGGGATATAATTCACCCCTCCACTTT. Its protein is CASSLWGYNSPLHF. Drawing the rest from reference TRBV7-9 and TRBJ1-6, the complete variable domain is DTGVSQNPRHKITKRGQNVTFRCDPISEHNRLYWYRQTLGQGPEFLTYFQNEAQLEKSRLLSDRFSAERPKGSFSTLEIQRTEQGDSAMYLCASSLWGYNSPLHFGNGTRLTVT.

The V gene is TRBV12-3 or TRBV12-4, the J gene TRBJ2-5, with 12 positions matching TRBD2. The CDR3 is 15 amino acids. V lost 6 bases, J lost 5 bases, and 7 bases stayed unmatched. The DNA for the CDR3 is TGTGCCAGCAGCATGTCTAGCGGGGGGGCGGAGACCCAGTACTTC. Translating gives CASSMSSGGAETQYF.

CDR3 protein: CASSATGTAQGETQYF. Written as DNA, the CDR3 is TGCGCCAGCAGCGCCACCGGGACGGCCCAGGGGGAGACCCAGTACTTC. This chain uses TRBV5-1 with TRBJ2-5; possibly TRBD1 for D (6 bases). The CDR3 totals 16 residues. Trimming shortened V by 4 bases and J by 5 bases, and 21 bases separated the two germline ends. CDR1 and CDR2 from the germline V gene are SGHRS and YFSETQ.

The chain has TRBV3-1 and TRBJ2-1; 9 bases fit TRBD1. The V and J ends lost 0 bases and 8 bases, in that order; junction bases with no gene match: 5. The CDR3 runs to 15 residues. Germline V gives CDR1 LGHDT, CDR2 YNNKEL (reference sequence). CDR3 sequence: CASSQEPRTGDEQFF. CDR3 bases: TGTGCCAGCAGCCAAGAACCTCGGACAGGGGATGAGCAGTTCTTC.

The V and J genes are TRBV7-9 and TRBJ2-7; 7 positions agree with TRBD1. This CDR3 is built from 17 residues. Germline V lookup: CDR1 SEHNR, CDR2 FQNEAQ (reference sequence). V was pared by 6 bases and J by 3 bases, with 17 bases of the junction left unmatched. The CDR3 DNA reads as TGTGCCAGCAGTCTGAGTCTAGGACAGGATGCCGGCTACGAGCAGTACTTC. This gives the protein CASSLSLGQDAGYEQYF.

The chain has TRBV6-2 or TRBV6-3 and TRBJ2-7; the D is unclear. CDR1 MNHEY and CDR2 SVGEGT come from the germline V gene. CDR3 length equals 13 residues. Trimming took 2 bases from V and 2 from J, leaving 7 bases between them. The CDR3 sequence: CASSYHEAYEQYF. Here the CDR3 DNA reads TGTGCCAGCAGTTACCACGAAGCCTACGAGCAGTACTTC.

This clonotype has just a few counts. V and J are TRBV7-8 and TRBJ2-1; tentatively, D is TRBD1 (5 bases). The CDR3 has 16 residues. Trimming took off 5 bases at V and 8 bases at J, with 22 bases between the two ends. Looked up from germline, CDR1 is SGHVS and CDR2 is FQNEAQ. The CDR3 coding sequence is TGTGCCAGCAGCCGCTCCGGTGGGGCCAAAGGGGATGAGCAGTTCTTC. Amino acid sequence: CASSRSGGAKGDEQFF.

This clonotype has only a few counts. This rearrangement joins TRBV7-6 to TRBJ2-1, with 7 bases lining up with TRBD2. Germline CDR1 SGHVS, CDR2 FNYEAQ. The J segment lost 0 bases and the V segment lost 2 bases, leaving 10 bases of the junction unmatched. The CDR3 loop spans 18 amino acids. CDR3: CASSLYNIGGSSYNEQFF. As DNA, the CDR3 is TGTGCCAGCAGCTTATATAATATCGGCGGGAGCTCCTACAATGAGCAGTTCTTC.

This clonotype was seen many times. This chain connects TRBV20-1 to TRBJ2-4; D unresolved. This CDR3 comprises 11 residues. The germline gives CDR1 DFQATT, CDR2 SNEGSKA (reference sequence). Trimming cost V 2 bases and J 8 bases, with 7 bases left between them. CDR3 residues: CSARLLDIQYF. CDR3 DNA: TGCAGTGCTAGACTTTTAGACATTCAGTACTTC.

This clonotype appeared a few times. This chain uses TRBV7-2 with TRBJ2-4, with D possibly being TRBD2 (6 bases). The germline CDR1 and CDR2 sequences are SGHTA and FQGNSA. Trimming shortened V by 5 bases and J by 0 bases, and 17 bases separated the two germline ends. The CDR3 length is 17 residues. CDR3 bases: TGTGCCAGCAGCCCACACCGGGACTCTCTAGCCAAAAACATTCAGTACTTC. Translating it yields CASSPHRDSLAKNIQYF. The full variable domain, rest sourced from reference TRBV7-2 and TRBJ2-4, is GAGVSQSPSNKVTEKGKDVELRCDPISGHTALYWYRQSLGQGLEFLIYFQGNSAPDKSGLPSDRFSAERTGGSVSTLTIQRTQQEDSAVYLCASSPHRDSLAKNIQYFGAGTRLSVL.

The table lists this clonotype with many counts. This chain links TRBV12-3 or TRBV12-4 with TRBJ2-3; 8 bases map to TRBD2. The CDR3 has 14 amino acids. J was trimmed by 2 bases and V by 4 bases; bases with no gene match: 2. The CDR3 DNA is TGTGCCAGCAGTTCCGGACTAGCCACAGATACGCAGTATTTT. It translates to CASSSGLATDTQYF.

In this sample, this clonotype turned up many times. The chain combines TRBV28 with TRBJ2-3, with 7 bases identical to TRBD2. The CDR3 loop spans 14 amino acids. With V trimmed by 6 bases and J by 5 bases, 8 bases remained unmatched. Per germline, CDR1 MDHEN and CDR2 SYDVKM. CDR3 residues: CASSASGPVDTQYF. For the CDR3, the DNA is TGTGCCAGCAGCGCTAGCGGCCCCGTAGATACGCAGTATTTT.

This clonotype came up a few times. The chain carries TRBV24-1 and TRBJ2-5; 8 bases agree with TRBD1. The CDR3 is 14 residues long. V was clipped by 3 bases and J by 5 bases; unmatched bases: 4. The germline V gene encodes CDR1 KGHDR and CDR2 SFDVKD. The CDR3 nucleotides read TGTGCCACCAGTGATCCGACAGGGGACGAGACCCAGTACTTC. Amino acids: CATSDPTGDETQYF.

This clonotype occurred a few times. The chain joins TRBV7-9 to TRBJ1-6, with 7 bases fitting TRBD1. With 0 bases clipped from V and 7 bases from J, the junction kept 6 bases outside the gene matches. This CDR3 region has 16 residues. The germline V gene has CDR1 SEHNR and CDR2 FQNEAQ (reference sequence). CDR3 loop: CASSLASGQRNSPLHF. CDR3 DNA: TGTGCCAGCAGCTTAGCTTCGGGACAGAGAAATTCACCCCTCCACTTT.

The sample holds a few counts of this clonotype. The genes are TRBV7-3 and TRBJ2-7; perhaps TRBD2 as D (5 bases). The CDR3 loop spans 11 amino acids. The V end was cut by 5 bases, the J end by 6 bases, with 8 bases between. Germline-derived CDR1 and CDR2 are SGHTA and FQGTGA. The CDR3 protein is CASSGGREQYF. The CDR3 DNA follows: TGTGCCAGCAGCGGAGGACGCGAGCAGTACTTC.

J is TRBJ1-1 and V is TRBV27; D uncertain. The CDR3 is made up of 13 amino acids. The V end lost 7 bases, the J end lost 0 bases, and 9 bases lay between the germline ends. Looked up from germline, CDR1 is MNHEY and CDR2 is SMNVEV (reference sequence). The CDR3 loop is CASISQLNTEAFF. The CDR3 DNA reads TGTGCCAGCATCTCCCAATTGAACACTGAAGCTTTCTTT.

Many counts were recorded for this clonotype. The CDR3 region is CASSRSRDRVDYGYTF. The CDR3, as DNA: TGTGCCAGCAGCCGGTCCCGGGACAGGGTGGACTATGGCTACACCTTC. This chain links TRBV7-9 with TRBJ1-2; 9 nucleotides agree with TRBD1. Germline assignment: CDR1 SEHNR and CDR2 FQNEAQ (reference sequence). J gave up 3 bases and V 5 bases, and 10 bases lay outside the gene matches. The CDR3 is 16 amino acids.

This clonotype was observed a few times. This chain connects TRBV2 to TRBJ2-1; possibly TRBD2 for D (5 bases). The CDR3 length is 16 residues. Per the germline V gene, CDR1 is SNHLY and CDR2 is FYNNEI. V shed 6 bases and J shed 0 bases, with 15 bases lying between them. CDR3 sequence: CASRDSPSGSYNEQFF. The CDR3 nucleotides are TGTGCCAGCAGGGACTCGCCTTCTGGCTCCTACAATGAGCAGTTCTTC. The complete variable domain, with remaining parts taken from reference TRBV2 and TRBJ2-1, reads EPEVTQTPSHQVTQMGQEVILRCVPISNHLYFYWYRQILGQKVEFLVSFYNNEISEKSEIFDDQFSVERPDGSNFTLKIRSTKLEDSAMYFCASRDSPSGSYNEQFFGPGTRLTVL.

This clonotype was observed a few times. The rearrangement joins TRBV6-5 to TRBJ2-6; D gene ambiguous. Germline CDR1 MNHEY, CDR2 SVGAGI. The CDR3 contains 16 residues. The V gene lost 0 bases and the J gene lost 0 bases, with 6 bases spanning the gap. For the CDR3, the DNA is TGTGCCAGCAGTTACTCGATTCTCTCTGGGGCCAACGTCCTGACTTTC. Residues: CASSYSILSGANVLTF.

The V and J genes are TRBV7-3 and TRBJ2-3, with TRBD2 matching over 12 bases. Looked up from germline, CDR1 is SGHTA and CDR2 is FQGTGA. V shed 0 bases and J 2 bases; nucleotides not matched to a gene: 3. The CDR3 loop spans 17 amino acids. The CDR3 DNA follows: TGTGCCAGCAGCTTAACGGCTAGCGGGAGGGCCACAGATACGCAGTATTTT. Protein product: CASSLTASGRATDTQYF.

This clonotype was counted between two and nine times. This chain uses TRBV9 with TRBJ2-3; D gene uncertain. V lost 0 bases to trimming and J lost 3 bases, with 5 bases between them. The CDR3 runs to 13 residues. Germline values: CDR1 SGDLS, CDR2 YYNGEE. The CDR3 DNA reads TGTGCCAGCAGCGTAGATAGAACAGATACGCAGTATTTT. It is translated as CASSVDRTDTQYF.